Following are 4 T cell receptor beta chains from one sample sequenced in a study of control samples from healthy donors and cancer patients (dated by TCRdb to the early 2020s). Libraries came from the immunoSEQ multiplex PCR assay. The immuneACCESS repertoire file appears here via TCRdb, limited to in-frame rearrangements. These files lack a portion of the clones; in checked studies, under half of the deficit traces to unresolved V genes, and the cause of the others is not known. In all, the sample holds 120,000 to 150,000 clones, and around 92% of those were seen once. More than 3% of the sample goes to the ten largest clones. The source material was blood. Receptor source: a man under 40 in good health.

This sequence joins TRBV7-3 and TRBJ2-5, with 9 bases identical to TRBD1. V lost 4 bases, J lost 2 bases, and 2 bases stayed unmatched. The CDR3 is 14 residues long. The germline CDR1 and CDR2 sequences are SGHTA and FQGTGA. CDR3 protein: CASSSGTGQETQYF. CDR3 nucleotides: TGTGCCAGCAGCTCAGGGACAGGGCAAGAGACCCAGTACTTC.

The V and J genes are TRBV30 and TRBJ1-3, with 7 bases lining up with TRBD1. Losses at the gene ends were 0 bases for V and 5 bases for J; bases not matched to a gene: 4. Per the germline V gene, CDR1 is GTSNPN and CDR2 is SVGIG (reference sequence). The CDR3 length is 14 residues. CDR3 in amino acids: CAWSVTTGRNTIYF. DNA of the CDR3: TGTGCCTGGAGTGTAACGACAGGGCGAAACACCATATATTTT. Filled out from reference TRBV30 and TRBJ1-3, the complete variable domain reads SQTIHQWPATLVQPVGSPLSLECTVEGTSNPNLYWYRQAAGRGLQLLFYSVGIGQISSEVPQNLSASRPQDRQFILSSKKLLLSDSGFYLCAWSVTTGRNTIYFGEGSWLTVV.

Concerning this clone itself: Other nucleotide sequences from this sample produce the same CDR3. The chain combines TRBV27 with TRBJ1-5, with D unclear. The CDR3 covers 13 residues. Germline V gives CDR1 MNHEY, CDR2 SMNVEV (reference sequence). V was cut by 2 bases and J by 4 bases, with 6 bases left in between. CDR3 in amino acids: CASSLAGNQPQHF. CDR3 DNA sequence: TGTGCCAGCAGTTTAGCGGGGAATCAGCCCCAGCATTTT.

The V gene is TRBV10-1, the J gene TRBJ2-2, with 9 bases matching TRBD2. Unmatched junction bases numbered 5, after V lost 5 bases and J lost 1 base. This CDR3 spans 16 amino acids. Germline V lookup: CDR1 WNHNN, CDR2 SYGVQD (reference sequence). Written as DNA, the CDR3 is TGCGCCAGCAGTCTTAGCGGGGGCCTGAACACCGGGGAGCTGTTTTTT. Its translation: CASSLSGGLNTGELFF.